This TCR beta chain appears in the sequencing data of a study of blood T cell repertoires in COVID-19. This clone was seen only a few times. In the original workflow: Estimates of nucleated cell counts were drawn from the amplification of reference gene primers. Sequencing was performed with immunoSEQ multiplex PCR; in TCRdb, only in-frame clones are kept and a portion is missing. V and J calls and clone size come straight from that table; D and trimming were deduced from the DNA. The table records tens of thousands of clones, about four fifths of them present only once. Germline lookup yields CDR1 MNHEY and CDR2 SVGAGI. The CDR3 extends over 12 amino acids. Trimming removed 8 bases from V and 4 bases from J, with 11 bases in between.

The source of this sequence is a human donor in a cohort sampled during active COVID-19. The chain couples TRBV6-5 to TRBJ2-5, with a possible D match to TRBD2 (6 bases). Specimen: peripheral blood. The CDR3 DNA follows: TGTGCCAGCGATCGACTAGGAGAGACCCAGTACTTC. Translation gives CASDRLGETQYF.